This TCR beta chain was sequenced for a study of Graves' ophthalmopathy and Graves' hyperthyroidism. This clonotype came up many times. Its antigen is undetermined. TCR beta CDR3 regions were amplified from RNA transcripts. First-round RT-PCR employed HTBI primers, with a second-round multiplex PCR after it. MiXCR, applied by TCRdb to the multiplex PCR reads, yields one record per CDR3 protein. The sample lists around 400,000 distinct CDR3 sequences, about 16% occurring once. Germline CDR1 is MNHEY and CDR2 is SVGEGT. The length of the CDR3 is 14 residues. The V end was cut by 0 bases, the J end by 6 bases, with 12 bases between. Findings and limits, study-wide: A model of 13 signatures distinguished ophthalmopathy from stable hyperthyroidism at 87.88% sensitivity and approximately 77% specificity.

This chain links TRBV6-2 or TRBV6-3 with TRBJ2-7; D possibly uses TRBD1 or TRBD2 (5 bases each). This receptor was obtained from a woman between 18 and 29 years old with Graves' ophthalmopathy. The sequenced sample was peripheral blood. The CDR3 DNA sequence: TGTGCCAGCAGTTACTCGAGACGGGGCGGCGAGCAGTACTTC. Amino acids: CASSYSRRGGEQYF.